This T cell receptor beta chain emerged from a study of CD8 T cells in ankylosing spondylitis. Study conclusions and caveats: Matched synovial fluid from ankylosing spondylitis patients was reported to be enriched for disease-linked clones. It appeared that ankylosing spondylitis blood was characterized by a TCR beta motif of under ten highly homologous variants.

The CDR3 has 15 amino acids. Trimming shortened V by 7 bases and J by 4 bases, and 19 bases separated the two germline ends. Germline CDR1 is MDHEN and CDR2 is SYDVKM. To note about this clonotype: Its antigen is not known.

By quantitative 5'-RACE with molecular barcodes, the TCR beta libraries were made. A single record per CDR3 protein comes from TCRdb applying MiXCR to the 5' RACE reads. The profile covers around 890,000 distinct CDR3 sequences, with 10% to 15% appearing a single time and roughly 0.51% taken by the ten largest. Source material: blood, either unsorted or a sorted T cell fraction (not recorded which). The clonotype was recovered from a male donor with ankylosing spondylitis. This chain links TRBV28 with TRBJ1-2; possibly TRBD1 for D (6 bases). CDR3 protein: CASTNSDREFYGYTF. DNA of the CDR3: TGTGCCAGCACAAACTCGGACAGAGAATTCTATGGCTACACCTTC.